The present T cell receptor beta chain was sequenced within a study of blood T cell repertoires in COVID-19. Whole-study context: In each case, the material was cDNA or gDNA derived from T cells, B-cell-depleted T cells, or PBMCs.

Clones were read by immunoSEQ multiplex PCR, and TCRdb kept only the in-frame ones, dropping some. The table records about 86,000 clones, under 85% of them present only once. This clone showed up just once. Germline V lookup: CDR1 MNHEY, CDR2 SVGAGI. The V gene end was trimmed by 6 bases and the J gene end by 9 bases; junction bases not matched to a gene: 13. CDR3 length: 15 residues. The sequence was collected from a man in his 70s with acute or convalescent COVID-19. The J gene is TRBJ2-1, the V gene TRBV6-5; 8 nucleotides match TRBD1. Material: peripheral blood. The CDR3: CASRSSGQGVLEQFF. CDR3 nucleotides: TGTGCCAGCAGATCTTCCGGACAGGGCGTCCTTGAGCAGTTCTTC.